Below, 23 T cell receptor beta chains from the same sample are listed, as sequenced in a study of HIV-infected patients and healthy controls (dated by TCRdb to about 2014). Libraries were built with 5' RACE. The sequencer was an Illumina MiSeq. Reverse transcription of approximately 460 ng RNA was performed with SuperScript III using primers directed against the alpha and beta constant regions. Separate alpha and beta chain libraries were made by chain-specific third strand synthesis with multiplexing indices. TCRdb redid the processing of the public reads, applying fastp at Q25 and MiXCR, and retained in-frame beta chains. Rows are combined by CDR3 protein, so each entry shows the most common genes and DNA. The sample records thousands of distinct CDR3 sequences, about 5% of which are singletons. The top ten constitute about 8% of the sample. Whole blood was used without fractionating the cells, so the repertoire represented all peripheral T cells without sorting.

Input material: blood. These receptors were taken from an adult in good health.

This clonotype appeared many times. The J gene is TRBJ1-2, the V gene TRBV7-2; tentatively, D is TRBD1 (5 bases). The V end lost 4 bases, the J end lost 8 bases, and 38 bases lay between the germline ends. The CDR3 runs to 21 residues. Germline V gives CDR1 SGHTA, CDR2 FQGNSA. CDR3 sequence: CASSYTLHHPTDGQGLGGYTF. CDR3 DNA sequence: TGTGCCAGCAGCTACACACTTCACCACCCGACCGATGGGCAGGGCTTGGGGGGCTACACCTTC. The entire variable domain, with the rest obtained from reference TRBV7-2 and TRBJ1-2, is as follows: GAGVSQSPSNKVTEKGKDVELRCDPISGHTALYWYRQSLGQGLEFLIYFQGNSAPDKSGLPSDRFSAERTGGSVSTLTIQRTQQEDSAVYLCASSYTLHHPTDGQGLGGYTFGSGTRLTVV.

This clonotype occurred many times. This chain uses TRBV10-2 with TRBJ2-1; weak D call: TRBD2 (7 bases). Trimming left V 3 bases short and J 14 bases short, with 14 bases between. From germline, CDR1 is WSHSY and CDR2 SAAADI. This CDR3 is 12 amino acids long. The CDR3: CASSDGGGAEFF. DNA for the CDR3: TGCGCCAGCAGTGATGGGGGGGGCGCGGAGTTCTTC.

This clonotype ranks as medium-sized. This chain connects TRBV12-3 or TRBV12-4 to TRBJ2-7, with D perhaps matching TRBD2 (6 bases). V was clipped by 5 bases and J by 6 bases, with 14 bases between them. This CDR3 comprises 13 residues. CDR3: CASSPSFGGEQYF. The CDR3 DNA is TGTGCCAGCAGTCCCTCTTTCGGGGGCGAGCAGTACTTC.

This clonotype is deemed medium-sized (0.01 to 0.1%). The chain is built from TRBV6-5 and TRBJ2-7; 10 bases are shared with TRBD1. V trimming: 6 bases; J trimming: 0 bases; junction bases outside the gene matches: 5. Germline values: CDR1 MNHEY, CDR2 SVGAGI. The CDR3 is 15 residues long. The CDR3, as DNA: TGTGCCAGCAGGTATCGGGACAGGGGCTCCTACGAGCAGTACTTC. It specifies CASRYRDRGSYEQYF.

This clonotype was found many times. This chain links TRBV20-1 with TRBJ1-1; D gene ambiguous. V lost 0 bases and J lost 2, with 10 bases in between. Germline V CDR1 and CDR2: DFQATT, SNEGSKA (reference sequence). CDR3 length: 14 residues. CDR3 sequence (DNA): TGCAGTGCTAGAGATCAAGGACTAAACACTGAAGCTTTCTTT. Translation: CSARDQGLNTEAFF.

By its share, this clonotype is medium-sized (0.01 to 0.1%). CDR3 residues: CASAPFGNQPQHF. In nucleotides, the CDR3 is TGTGCCAGCGCCCCTTTTGGGAATCAGCCCCAGCATTTT. The rearrangement uses TRBV6-5 and TRBJ1-5; no firm D call. V gave up 8 bases and J gave up 4 bases, with 12 bases separating them. CDR1 is MNHEY, CDR2 SVGAGI, per germline. The CDR3 is 13 amino acids.

This clonotype was detected ten times or more. The CDR3 DNA reads as TGCAGTGCTACCTCCGTTAGCGGGTTCTCCTACGAGCAGTACTTC. This gives the protein CSATSVSGFSYEQYF. The chain joins TRBV20-1 to TRBJ2-7, with 7 positions matching TRBD2. The CDR3 runs to 15 residues. The V gene end was trimmed by 4 bases and the J gene end by 0 bases; junction bases not matched to a gene: 9. Germline CDR1 is DFQATT and CDR2 is SNEGSKA (reference sequence).

Sample share makes this clonotype medium-sized. The rearrangement links TRBV7-2 to TRBJ2-3, with TRBD2 as a possible D gene (5 bases). V was cut by 4 bases and J by 8 bases, with 13 bases left in between. Germline loops: CDR1 SGHTA, CDR2 FQGNSA. The CDR3 loop spans 13 amino acids. Here the CDR3 DNA reads TGTGCCAGCAGCTCGGGAATCACGGGTACGCAGTATTTT. This translates into CASSSGITGTQYF. The variable domain in full, completed from reference TRBV7-2 and TRBJ2-3, reads GAGVSQSPSNKVTEKGKDVELRCDPISGHTALYWYRQSLGQGLEFLIYFQGNSAPDKSGLPSDRFSAERTGGSVSTLTIQRTQQEDSAVYLCASSSGITGTQYFGPGTRLTVL.

This clonotype rates as medium-sized. The chain combines TRBV5-4 with TRBJ2-3; no definite D call. The CDR3 sequence is 12 residues long. Germline assignment: CDR1 SGHNT and CDR2 YYREEE (reference sequence). The ends were cut back, 4 bases at V and 2 bases at J, with 5 bases in the middle. CDR3 amino acids: CASSGITDTQYF. In DNA, the CDR3 is TGTGCCAGCAGCGGGATCACAGATACGCAGTATTTT.

By sample share, this clonotype is medium-sized. The chain couples TRBV30 to TRBJ1-4; D is possibly TRBD1 (5 bases). The V gene lost 2 bases and the J gene lost 6 bases, with 16 bases spanning the gap. Looked up from germline, CDR1 is GTSNPN and CDR2 is SVGIG (reference sequence). CDR3 size: 15 residues. CDR3 protein: CAWSPSHGGDEKLFF. The DNA of the CDR3 is TGTGCCTGGAGTCCATCACATGGAGGGGATGAAAAACTGTTTTTT.

This sequence joins TRBV6-2 or TRBV6-3 and TRBJ2-2, with 8 bases fitting TRBD2. Losses at the gene ends were 7 bases for V and 0 bases for J; bases not matched to a gene: 10. The germline CDR1 and CDR2 sequences are MNHEY and SVGEGT. The length of the CDR3 is 17 residues. This chain's CDR3 is CASTKVLSGANTGELFF. CDR3 nucleotides: TGTGCCAGCACCAAGGTCCTTAGCGGGGCGAACACCGGGGAGCTGTTTTTT.

Sample share makes this clonotype medium-sized. The gene calls are TRBV6-1 and TRBJ2-2; 7 nucleotides match TRBD1. The CDR3 totals 13 residues. Germline values: CDR1 MNHNS, CDR2 SASEGT. Losses at the gene ends were 10 bases for V and 3 bases for J; bases not matched to a gene: 5. CDR3 nucleotide sequence: TGTGCCACTGGACAGGAACACACCGGGGAGCTGTTTTTT. Translation gives CATGQEHTGELFF.

This clonotype was seen at least ten times. This chain joins TRBV20-1 and TRBJ1-2; 7 bases align to TRBD1. The V gene's germline CDR1 is DFQATT and CDR2 SNEGSKA (reference sequence). This CDR3 contains 14 residues. V shed 6 bases, J shed 8 bases, and the junction held 15 bases outside the gene matches. The CDR3 region has the DNA TGCAGTGCGTATAGAGGGACAGTTACTAGGGGCTACACCTTC. Translating gives CSAYRGTVTRGYTF.

This clonotype was seen many times. The chain couples TRBV25-1 to TRBJ2-5; TRBD1 agrees at 10 bases. The germline CDR1 and CDR2 sequences are MGHDK and SYGVNS. The trim removed 6 bases at V and 1 base at J, leaving 5 bases unmatched. The CDR3 sequence is 15 residues long. This CDR3 is CASSSRTGGQETQYF. Here the CDR3 DNA reads TGTGCCAGCAGCAGCAGGACAGGGGGCCAAGAGACCCAGTACTTC.

Many counts were recorded for this clonotype. The chain has TRBV11-2 and TRBJ2-1, with a tentative D call TRBD2 (5 bases). The V gene's germline CDR1 is SGHAT and CDR2 FQNNGV. V lost 3 bases, J lost 8 bases, and 11 bases lay in between. The CDR3 is 13 amino acids. The CDR3 nucleotides read TGTGCCAGCAGCTTGCCAGCGGCGGATGAGCAGTTCTTC. It specifies CASSLPAADEQFF.

The chain couples TRBV20-1 to TRBJ2-1, with 8 bases aligning to TRBD2. The CDR3 has 15 residues. V lost 5 bases and J lost 4; bases outside the gene matches: 10. Germline V gives CDR1 DFQATT, CDR2 SNEGSKA (reference sequence). CDR3 in amino acids: CSAPTNSGSYNEQFF. The CDR3 bases are TGCAGTGCTCCTACTAACAGCGGGAGTTACAATGAGCAGTTCTTC.

The chain links TRBV5-4 to TRBJ2-7, with D uncertain. The length of the CDR3 is 11 residues. Germline CDR1 is SGHNT and CDR2 is YYREEE (reference sequence). V lost 2 bases and J lost 6, with 6 bases in between. The CDR3 sequence is CASSFLSEQYF. The CDR3 DNA reads TGTGCCAGCAGCTTTTTGTCCGAGCAGTACTTC.

This clonotype occurred many times. The rearrangement links TRBV6-6 to TRBJ1-1; D unclear. Germline values: CDR1 MNHNY, CDR2 SVGAGI (reference sequence). The CDR3 runs 12 residues. The ends were cut back, 2 bases at V and 8 bases at J, with 9 bases in the middle. The CDR3 bases are TGTGCCAGCAGTTACCGGGTTACCGAAGCTTTCTTT. Protein sequence: CASSYRVTEAFF.

This clonotype qualifies as medium-sized. J is TRBJ1-1 and V is TRBV15; TRBD1 aligns across 7 bases. The CDR3 has 17 residues. Germline trimming cut 3 bases from V and 0 bases from J; bases unmatched to any gene: 10. Germline assignment: CDR1 LNHNV and CDR2 YYDKDF (reference sequence). The CDR3 region has the DNA TGTGCCACCAGCAGCCGTCGGGACAGATTATTGAACACTGAAGCTTTCTTT. It translates to CATSSRRDRLLNTEAFF. Based on the CDR3 plus reference TRBV15 and TRBJ1-1, the full variable domain is DAMVIQNPRYQVTQFGKPVTLSCSQTLNHNVMYWYQQKSSQAPKLLFHYYDKDFNNEADTPDNFQSRRPNTSFCFLDIRSPGLGDTAMYLCATSSRRDRLLNTEAFFGQGTRLTVV.

By its share, this clonotype is medium-sized. This chain uses TRBV30 with TRBJ2-5; maybe TRBD1 (6 bases). In germline, CDR1 is GTSNPN, CDR2 SVGIG (reference sequence). The CDR3 totals 13 residues. V lost 0 bases, J lost 1 base, and 6 bases lay in between. The CDR3 here is CAWSVGGQETQYF. CDR3 DNA sequence: TGTGCCTGGAGTGTAGGGGGCCAAGAGACCCAGTACTTC.

This clonotype was picked up many times. The chain carries TRBV20-1 and TRBJ1-1; D remains ambiguous. Germline-derived CDR1 and CDR2 are DFQATT and SNEGSKA (reference sequence). The V end was cut by 5 bases, the J end by 5 bases, with 15 bases between. The CDR3 consists of 13 residues. The CDR3 protein is CSAGPGGLTEAFF. CDR3 nucleotide sequence: TGCAGTGCTGGCCCCGGAGGGTTAACTGAAGCTTTCTTT.

This clonotype was detected a few times. The V call is TRBV19, the J call TRBJ1-1, with D possibly TRBD1 on 5 matching bases. The CDR3 is 14 residues long. Germline V CDR1 and CDR2: LNHDA, SQIVND (reference sequence). Trimming shortened V by 3 bases and J by 0 bases, and 8 bases separated the two germline ends. The CDR3 loop reads CASSMRGMNTEAFF. DNA of the CDR3: TGTGCCAGTAGTATGAGGGGAATGAACACTGAAGCTTTCTTT.

This clonotype is medium-sized in the sample. V usage is TRBV6-6 and J usage is TRBJ1-2, with TRBD1 identical over 7 bases. V lost 5 bases, J lost 4 bases, and 7 bases stayed unmatched. The CDR3 runs 14 residues. CDR1 MNHNY and CDR2 SVGAGI come from the germline V gene (reference sequence). The CDR3 loop is CASSEDRSSYGYTF. Here the CDR3 DNA reads TGTGCCAGCAGTGAGGACAGGAGTAGCTATGGCTACACCTTC.